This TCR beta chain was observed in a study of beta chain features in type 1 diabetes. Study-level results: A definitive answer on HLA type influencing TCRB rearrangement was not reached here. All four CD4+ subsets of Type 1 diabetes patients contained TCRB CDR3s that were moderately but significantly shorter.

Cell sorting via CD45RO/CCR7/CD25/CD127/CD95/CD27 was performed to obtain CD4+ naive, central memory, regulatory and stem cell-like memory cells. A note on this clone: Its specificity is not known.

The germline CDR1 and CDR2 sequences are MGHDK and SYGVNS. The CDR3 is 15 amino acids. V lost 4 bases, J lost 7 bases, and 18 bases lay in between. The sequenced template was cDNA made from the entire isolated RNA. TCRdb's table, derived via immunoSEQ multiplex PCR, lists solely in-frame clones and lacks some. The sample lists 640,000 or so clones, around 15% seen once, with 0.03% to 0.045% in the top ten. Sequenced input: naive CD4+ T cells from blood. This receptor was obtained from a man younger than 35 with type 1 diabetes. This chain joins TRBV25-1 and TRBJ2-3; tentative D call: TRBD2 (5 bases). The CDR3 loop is CASSVGLEVVYTQYF. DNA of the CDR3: TGTGCCAGCAGTGTGGGTCTGGAGGTGGTTTATACGCAGTATTTT.